This T cell receptor beta chain was sequenced during a study of blood T cell repertoires in COVID-19 (TCRdb year 2020). In the study overall: Samples covering the acute and convalescent phases of COVID-19 were provided by collaborators in the United States, Italy and Spain. The prospective study material was composed of cDNA or gDNA derived from T cells, B-cell-depleted T cells, or PBMCs. The dataset comprised deeply sampled blood TCRbeta repertoires from subjects exposed to, actively infected with, or recovered from COVID-19. Samples came from the ongoing ImmuneRACE study (first 160 participants) plus 1,254 subjects from 6 global collaborators. Nearly every sample came with metadata listing a de-identified subject ID, COVID-19 status, age in years and sex. A freely available public database, intended as a resource for researchers studying the immune response to SARS-CoV-2, is where the repertoires were released. Where HLA class I and class II types were available, the types were taken from metadata supplied by the sample provider, not from assay-based typing.

One collaborating source in Seattle enrolled patients while the patients were actively infected and followed the patients over time throughout the course of disease. Whole blood was collected in K2EDTA tubes by collaborating institutions according to the institutions' own protocols. For TCRbeta analysis, collaborators shipped samples as frozen whole blood, isolated PBMCs, or DNA extracted from either of those sample types. The germline V gene (reference sequence) provides CDR1 MNHEY and CDR2 SMNVEV. The CDR3, from cysteine to phenylalanine, totals 19 residues. Only the CDR3 DNA is retained, 57 bases long and in frame from the first base. V is pared back by 6 bases and J by 2 bases, with 27 bases lying between the germline termini. There are a few counts of this clone. Its antigen is unknown. Base-call qualities are not available, and no considerably larger clone is one nucleotide away. Broader findings and caveats from the paper: The quantity of clinical and demographic metadata differed by source and by participant and was supplied without curation.

TCRbeta CDR3 regions were amplified from genomic DNA using the immunoSEQ Assay, a bias-controlled multiplex PCR. The paper's processing steps were these. Within the assay, amplification of reference gene primers was used to estimate how many nucleated cells each sample contained. Sequence reads were collapsed and filtered to measure the absolute abundance of every unique TCRbeta CDR3 rearrangement. For each sample, productive Simpson clonality was calculated by taking the square root of Simpson's diversity index across productive rearrangements. In its TCRdb copy, this immuneACCESS table keeps in-frame sequences only and misses some clones. Where compared with another copy, unresolved V genes explain less than half of these, and the others have no known cause. Clonal size and the V and J genes are those of that table, whereas D and trimming came from the DNA. Present in this sample are around 70,000 clones, more than 70% of which were seen just once. The ten largest clonotypes hold 10% to 15% of the sample.

The V gene is TRBV27 and the J gene is TRBJ2-3, and the D gene may be TRBD2, 5 bases matching. The sequencing input was peripheral blood. This receptor was obtained from a man aged 50 to 59 with COVID-19, enrolled during active disease. CDR3 reads: CASSPRSPSPQTHTDTQYF. Here is the DNA: TGTGCCAGCAGCCCGCGAAGCCCTAGCCCCCAAACGCACACAGATACGCAGTATTTT.